The rows below give T cell receptor beta chains drawn from one sample of a study of long-term antiretroviral therapy in people with HIV. The method was immunoSEQ multiplex PCR; TCRdb's version includes in-frame clones alone and lacks a portion of them. Of about 35,000 clones listed, roughly 74% are singletons. This specimen consisted of unsorted PBMCs, obtained 3 years after starting antiretroviral therapy. The origin of the receptors is a man in his fifties or sixties with HIV. Each CDR3 is given with its conserved first and last residue. D genes are given only for firm matches. Only part of the rows carry a size: once, few, many, or a class if the clone is expanded.

clone size	D gene	V gene	J gene	CDR3 protein	CDR3 DNA
-	-	TRBV11-2	TRBJ1-2	CASSLGAGSNYGYTF	TGTGCCAGCAGCTTAGGGGCAGGATCTAACTATGGCTACACCTTC
few	TRBD1	TRBV7-2	TRBJ2-1	CASSTNRGRMGNEQFF	TGTGCCAGCAGCACGAACAGGGGGCGAATGGGCAATGAGCAGTTCTTC
-	TRBD1	TRBV5-1	TRBJ2-2	CASSRGTGGSLRDTGELFF	TGCGCCAGCAGCAGAGGGACAGGGGGCTCGTTGCGAGACACCGGGGAGCTGTTTTTT
-	-	TRBV29-1	TRBJ1-3	CSVGEGGYTNTIYF	TGCAGCGTTGGGGAGGGGGGCTATACCAACACCATATATTTT
few	-	TRBV7-2	TRBJ1-3	CASSYTSDGNTIYF	TGTGCCAGCAGCTACACATCAGATGGAAACACCATATATTTT
-	-	TRBV7-2	TRBJ1-5	CASSLESSRNQPQHF	TGTGCCAGCAGCTTAGAAAGTTCTCGCAATCAGCCCCAGCATTTT
few	TRBD2	TRBV10-3	TRBJ2-7	CAISESSGGVNYEQYF	TGTGCCATCAGTGAGTCGTCGGGAGGGGTAAACTACGAGCAGTACTTC
-	-	TRBV28	TRBJ2-7	CASSLHPGPPYEQYF	TGTGCCAGCAGTCTACACCCCGGGCCCCCCTACGAGCAGTACTTC
-	-	TRBV14	TRBJ2-5	CASSLWEAETQYF	TGTGCCAGCAGCCTTTGGGAGGCGGAGACCCAGTACTTC
once	-	TRBV29-1	TRBJ2-2	CSVGKGKPPGELFF	TGCAGCGTTGGGAAGGGCAAGCCGCCCGGGGAGCTGTTTTTT
-	-	TRBV7-9	TRBJ2-1	CASESGLLNEQFF	TGTGCCAGCGAAAGCGGCCTCCTTAATGAGCAGTTCTTC
-	TRBD1	TRBV7-9	TRBJ1-2	CASSNSGQSFNYGYTF	TGTGCCAGCAGCAACTCGGGACAGAGCTTTAACTATGGCTACACCTTC
-	-	TRBV6-6	TRBJ2-7	CASSYSTRGILEQYF	TGTGCCAGCAGTTACTCGACCAGGGGCATTCTCGAGCAGTACTTC
-	-	TRBV6-4	TRBJ2-1	CASSDGFYNEQFF	TGTGCCAGCAGTGACGGCTTCTACAATGAGCAGTTCTTC
-	-	TRBV5-1	TRBJ2-7	CASSLAFSESSYEQYF	TGCGCCAGCAGCTTGGCCTTCTCAGAGTCGTCCTACGAGCAGTACTTC
few	-	TRBV5-1	TRBJ2-3	CASSRRSEGDTQYF	TGCGCCAGCAGTCGCCGTTCTGAAGGGGATACGCAGTATTTT
-	-	TRBV7-2	TRBJ1-3	CASSSGRGNTIYF	TGTGCCAGCAGTTCGGGACGGGGAAACACTATATATTTT
-	-	TRBV28	TRBJ1-2	CASTRGGRGYTF	TGTGCCAGCACCCGGGGGGGGCGAGGCTACACCTTC
-	TRBD1	TRBV4-3	TRBJ1-2	CASSQDSRTGNYGYTF	TGCGCCAGCAGCCAGGATTCACGGACAGGGAACTATGGCTACACCTTC
-	-	TRBV2	TRBJ1-1	CASRSSGRLNTEAFF	TGTGCCAGCAGGTCCTCGGGACGGTTGAACACTGAAGCTTTCTTT
-	TRBD1	TRBV27	TRBJ1-2	CASSGDRRYGYTF	TGTGCCAGCAGTGGGGACAGAAGGTATGGCTACACCTTC
-	-	TRBV5-4	TRBJ1-4	CASSLENEKLFF	TGTGCCAGCAGCTTGGAGAATGAAAAACTGTTTTTT
few	-	TRBV14	TRBJ1-6	CASSQGPGLHF	TGTGCCAGCAGCCAGGGGCCGGGGCTCCACTTT
-	-	TRBV2	TRBJ2-2	CASSVTEGAGELFF	TGTGCCAGCAGTGTGACGGAAGGCGCCGGGGAGCTGTTTTTT
-	-	TRBV28	TRBJ1-2	CASSSGSLYGYTF	TGTGCCAGCAGTTCCGGGTCTCTATATGGCTACACCTTC
-	TRBD2	TRBV19	TRBJ2-3	CASSRLAGLGTDTQYF	TGTGCCAGTAGTAGACTAGCGGGGTTAGGAACAGATACGCAGTATTTT
-	-	TRBV7-9	TRBJ1-3	CASTTPHEGLSGNTIYF	TGTGCCAGCACCACCCCCCATGAAGGCCTCTCTGGAAACACCATATATTTT
once	-	TRBV7-2	TRBJ2-6	CASTPGNNVLTF	TGTGCCAGCACCCCCGGGAACAACGTCCTGACTTTC
-	TRBD1	TRBV19	TRBJ1-1	CASADRVSTEAFF	TGTGCCAGTGCGGACAGGGTGTCGACTGAAGCTTTCTTT
-	-	TRBV28	TRBJ1-1	CATQTTGPEAFF	TGTGCCACCCAAACAACGGGCCCTGAAGCTTTCTTT
-	-	TRBV11-2	TRBJ2-1	CASSLQGTYNEQFF	TGTGCCAGCAGCTTACAGGGAACCTACAATGAGCAGTTCTTC
-	TRBD1	TRBV5-1	TRBJ2-1	CASSILDRAANEQFF	TGCGCCAGCAGCATTTTAGACAGGGCTGCCAATGAGCAGTTCTTC
-	-	TRBV28	TRBJ1-2	CASSFGTGYGYTF	TGTGCCAGCAGTTTTGGGACCGGCTATGGCTACACCTTC
-	-	TRBV30	TRBJ2-3	CAWSVRTADTQYF	TGTGCCTGGAGTGTAAGGACAGCAGATACGCAGTATTTT
few	TRBD1	TRBV27	TRBJ2-7	CASRGQGAWYEQYF	TGTGCCAGCCGAGGACAGGGGGCTTGGTACGAGCAGTACTTC
once	TRBD1	TRBV6-5	TRBJ1-4	CASSPRGLWEKLFF	TGTGCCAGCAGTCCCAGGGGGCTGTGGGAAAAACTGTTTTTT
once	-	TRBV5-6	TRBJ2-6	CASSLGGSASGANVLTF	TGTGCCAGCAGCTTAGGAGGGAGCGCCTCTGGGGCCAACGTCCTGACTTTC
-	-	TRBV4-3	TRBJ2-2	CASSQRPDTGELFF	TGCGCCAGCAGCCAGAGACCCGACACCGGGGAGCTGTTTTTT
-	-	TRBV19	TRBJ2-6	CASSIVAGANVLTF	TGTGCCAGTAGTATTGTCGCTGGGGCCAACGTCCTGACTTTC
-	-	TRBV5-1	TRBJ1-2	CASSPEGGDGYTF	TGCGCCAGCAGCCCTGAGGGGGGAGATGGCTACACCTTC
-	TRBD1	TRBV9	TRBJ2-7	CASSPDRAAYEQYF	TGTGCCAGCAGCCCCGACAGGGCCGCCTACGAGCAGTACTTC
-	-	TRBV4-1	TRBJ2-7	CASSQGANKAYEQYF	TGCGCCAGCAGCCAAGGGGCCAACAAGGCCTACGAGCAGTACTTC